The sequence of this TCR beta chain was determined in a study of CD8+ T cells in alopecia areata. Study information: Treatment with tofacitinib (6 to 18 months) was followed by 6 months off drug.

There are 15 residues in the CDR3. Germline CDR1 MNHEY, CDR2 SMNVEV (reference sequence). Trimming pared 6 bases from V and 6 bases from J, leaving 20 bases between. cDNA serving as the sequencing template came from extracted, reverse transcribed RNA. TCRdb's table, derived via immunoSEQ multiplex PCR, lists solely in-frame clones and lacks some. The top ten clones hold approximately 0.99% of a sample with about 140,000 clones, approximately 50% of them seen once. The sequence came from a human donor with alopecia areata. The sequenced sample was CD4+ T cells sorted from blood, obtained at week 0. V is TRBV27 and J is TRBJ1-2; perhaps TRBD1 as D (6 bases). The CDR3 region is CASSPRDTKTHGYTF. CDR3 bases: TGTGCCAGCAGCCCCCGGGACACTAAGACCCATGGCTACACCTTC.